This T cell receptor beta chain appears in the sequencing data of a study of shared clonotypes between healthy human individuals. Assay used: immunoSEQ multiplex PCR; TCRdb lists only in-frame clones, some missing. The sample lists hundreds of thousands of clones, 90% to 95% occurring once. As concerns this clone: Its cognate antigen is unknown.

In the naive CD8 group, cells lacked CD45RO and were positively selected for CCR7, so terminally differentiated effector memory CD45RA+ cells were left out. Trimming took 6 bases from V and 3 from J; bases not matched to a gene: 12. Germline V CDR1 and CDR2: MDHEN, SYDVKM. The CDR3 runs to 16 residues. Whole-study findings and limits: Larger estimated richness was generally seen in naive subsets than in memory subsets.

This sequence joins TRBV28 and TRBJ2-7, with 9 bases matching TRBD1. The sequence was obtained from a woman between 25 and 40 years old in good health. Sequenced input: naive CD8+ T cells sorted from blood. Written as DNA, the CDR3 is TGTGCCAGCAGCCCCGGCCGGACAGGGGTCTACTACGAGCAGTACTTC. Amino acids: CASSPGRTGVYYEQYF.